A selection of T cell receptor beta chains follows, all from one sample in a study of T cell clonotyping in hematopoietic cell transplantation. Here immunoSEQ multiplex PCR was the method, and the copy in TCRdb shows in-frame clones only, minus some. In the table there are roughly 11,000 clones, approximately 89% of which are singletons. The sample taken for sequencing was peripheral blood mononuclear cells. These receptors all stem from a woman in her fifties or sixties in good health. Some clones in this sample may be carry-over from other donors' samples. CDR3s include the opening cysteine and the closing phenylalanine or tryptophan. A D gene is named only where the DNA matches it firmly. Clone size appears in some rows only: once, few, many, or a class for an expanded clone.

cdr3_length j_call d_call clone_size v_call cdr3_nt cdr3_aa
15 TRBJ2-5 TRBD2 NA TRBV6-5 TGTGCCAGCAGTCAGACTAGCGGGGGGAGAGAGACCCAGTACTTC CASSQTSGGRETQYF
14 TRBJ1-1 TRBD1 NA TRBV6-5 TGTGCCAGCGGACCACAGGGGAGAGGCACTGAAGCTTTCTTT CASGPQGRGTEAFF
13 TRBJ2-3 NA NA TRBV6-5 TGTGCCAGCAGTTACTCCCCCACAGATACGCAGTATTTT CASSYSPTDTQYF
17 TRBJ1-3 TRBD1 NA TRBV10-1 TGCGCCAGCAGTGAGTTATCGACAGGGAACTCTGGAAACACCATATATTTT CASSELSTGNSGNTIYF
15 TRBJ2-3 NA NA TRBV14 TGTGCCAGCAGTCCTGGAGGGATTTCCACAGATACGCAGTATTTT CASSPGGISTDTQYF
15 TRBJ1-4 TRBD1 NA TRBV5-8 TGTGCCAGCAGCTCTCCGGGACAGGGAGTCGAAAAACTGTTTTTT CASSSPGQGVEKLFF
16 TRBJ2-3 NA NA TRBV7-9 TGTGCCAGCAGCTTAGGTTCTAACAGGGACACAGATACGCAGTATTTT CASSLGSNRDTDTQYF
15 TRBJ2-7 NA NA TRBV9 TGTGCCAGCAGCGTAGGGGGGGAACCCTCCTACGAGCAGTACTTC CASSVGGEPSYEQYF
15 TRBJ1-5 NA once TRBV30 TGTGCCTGGAGTATGAGGGGGGGAACCTATCAGCCCCAGCATTTT CAWSMRGGTYQPQHF
15 TRBJ1-1 TRBD1 NA TRBV5-6 TGTGCCAGCAGCTTGGGGACAGGGGGCTTCACTGAAGCTTTCTTT CASSLGTGGFTEAFF
16 TRBJ2-2 NA NA TRBV7-2 TGTGCCAGCAGCTTAGCGTATGTGAAGAACACCGGGGAGCTGTTTTTT CASSLAYVKNTGELFF
14 TRBJ1-5 NA NA TRBV5-1 TGCGCCAGCAGCTTTTGGGGAGGGGATCAGCCCCAGCATTTT CASSFWGGDQPQHF
14 TRBJ1-2 TRBD1 few TRBV7-2 TGTGCCAGCAGCTTAGGGGGACAGGGGGCGGGCTACACCTTC CASSLGGQGAGYTF
15 TRBJ2-7 TRBD2 NA TRBV5-5 TGTGCCAGCAGCCCGCCGGGAGGCGGGGTCTACGCGCAGTACTTC CASSPPGGGVYAQYF
16 TRBJ2-2 NA NA TRBV4-2 TGTGCCAGCAGCCCGGCATTGGGAACGAACACCGGGGAGCTGTTTTTT CASSPALGTNTGELFF
13 TRBJ1-5 NA NA TRBV2 TGTGCCAGCAGTGGGAGTCCGGGACAGCCCCAGCATTTT CASSGSPGQPQHF
14 TRBJ2-1 NA few TRBV7-8 TGTGCCAGCAGCTTACCGACTAATCATAATGAGCAGTTCTTC CASSLPTNHNEQFF
13 TRBJ1-4 NA NA TRBV5-6 TGTGCCACCTCCCGGAGGGGGTACGAAAAACTGTTTTTT CATSRRGYEKLFF
15 TRBJ1-5 NA NA TRBV7-2 TGTGCCAGCAGATACCAGGCAGGGTACAATCAGCCCCAGCATTTT CASRYQAGYNQPQHF
12 TRBJ2-1 NA NA TRBV14 TGTGCCAGCAGCCAAGTCATCTGGGGGCAGTTCTTC CASSQVIWGQFF
12 TRBJ2-7 NA NA TRBV11-2 TGTGCCAGCAGCTTTGGGCGGTACGAGCAGTACTTC CASSFGRYEQYF
16 TRBJ2-3 NA once TRBV5-1 TGCGCCAGCAGCTTGAATGGCCATGCTGCATCAGATACGCAGTATTTT CASSLNGHAASDTQYF
15 TRBJ2-1 NA NA TRBV5-6 TGTGCCAGCAGCTTGCTAGCAATAGGAGTCGATGAGCAGTTCTTC CASSLLAIGVDEQFF
15 TRBJ1-5 NA NA TRBV15 TGTGCCACCAGCAGAGTTGACAGGCTATATCAGCCCCAGCATTTT CATSRVDRLYQPQHF
16 TRBJ1-3 NA NA TRBV7-6 TGTGCCAGCAGCTTTTACAGGGAAGACTCTGGAAACACCATATATTTT CASSFYREDSGNTIYF
19 TRBJ2-3 TRBD2 NA TRBV5-1 TGCGCCAGCAGCATTGGCCGACTAGCGGGGGGCTCTAACACAGATACGCAGTATTTT CASSIGRLAGGSNTDTQYF
15 TRBJ1-2 NA NA TRBV10-3 TGTGCCATCAGTGTTCATGGGGGTGTGGGCTATGGCTACACCTTC CAISVHGGVGYGYTF
16 TRBJ1-6 NA NA TRBV4-2 TGTGCCAGCAGCCAAGAAGGCAGCTCCTATAATTCACCCCTCCACTTT CASSQEGSSYNSPLHF
16 TRBJ2-3 NA once TRBV6-6 TGTGCCAGCAGTTACTCGTCGGGGCCTAGCACAGATACGCAGTATTTT CASSYSSGPSTDTQYF
15 TRBJ1-6 TRBD1 once TRBV7-9 TGTGCCAGCAGCCTCCGACAGGGCTATAATTCACCCCTCCACTTT CASSLRQGYNSPLHF
15 TRBJ2-3 TRBD2 NA TRBV7-8 TGTGCCAGCAGCGAGCGACTAGCGGGGTGGGATACGCAGTATTTT CASSERLAGWDTQYF
14 TRBJ1-3 NA NA TRBV30 TGTGCCTGGAGTCAGGGGAACTCTGGAAACACCATATATTTT CAWSQGNSGNTIYF
14 TRBJ2-7 TRBD2 NA TRBV5-6 TGTGCCAGCAGCCCCGCGGGGGGCACCTACGAGCAGTACTTC CASSPAGGTYEQYF
15 TRBJ1-2 NA NA TRBV14 TGTGCCAGCAGCCCAGGAGTTGGGGCTCGGTATGGCTACACCTTC CASSPGVGARYGYTF
13 TRBJ1-1 NA NA TRBV2 TGTGCCAGCAGTGCAACAGTGAACACTGAAGCTTTCTTT CASSATVNTEAFF
14 TRBJ1-5 TRBD1 NA TRBV19 TGTGCCAGTAGCGGGACAGTTAGCAATCAGCCCCAGCATTTT CASSGTVSNQPQHF
15 TRBJ2-5 TRBD1 NA TRBV18 TGTGCCAGCTTACCGCAGGGGGCTTCCGGGGAGACCCAGTACTTC CASLPQGASGETQYF
14 TRBJ1-6 TRBD1 NA TRBV7-6 TGTGCCAGCAGCCCTACAGGGGGGAGTTCACCCCTCCACTTT CASSPTGGSSPLHF
14 TRBJ2-5 NA few TRBV2 TGTGCCAGCAGTGTGGCAGGGGTGGGAGAGACCCAGTACTTC CASSVAGVGETQYF
13 TRBJ1-1 NA NA TRBV14 TGTGCCAGCAGCCAACTGGTACAGGGTGAAGCTTTCTTT CASSQLVQGEAFF
14 TRBJ1-6 TRBD1 NA TRBV4-2 TGTGCCAGCAGCCAAGGCGACAGGGTCTCACCCCTCCACTTT CASSQGDRVSPLHF
15 TRBJ2-1 TRBD1 NA TRBV27 TGTGCCAGCATGCAAGGGACAGGGGGTTGGGATGAGCAGTTCTTC CASMQGTGGWDEQFF
14 TRBJ1-2 NA NA TRBV4-1 TGCGCCAGCAGCCAAGATGCGGACGGCTATGGCTACACCTTC CASSQDADGYGYTF
16 TRBJ2-1 NA NA TRBV9 TGTGCCAGCAGCGTAGAGGGCGGGTATCACGACAATGAGCAGTTCTTC CASSVEGGYHDNEQFF
17 TRBJ2-3 TRBD2 once TRBV9 TGTGCCAGCAGCTTTCGGACTAGCGGGGGCACCACAGATACGCAGTATTTT CASSFRTSGGTTDTQYF
13 TRBJ2-4 NA NA TRBV5-6 TGTGCCAGCAGCTTGGCTACCACCAACATTCAGTACTTC CASSLATTNIQYF
14 TRBJ2-3 NA once TRBV5-1 TGCGCCAGCAGCTTAGGCCAGGACACAGATACGCAGTATTTT CASSLGQDTDTQYF
11 TRBJ2-7 NA NA TRBV20-1 TGCAGTGCTAGTGGGTCTCTAGAGCAGTACTTC CSASGSLEQYF
13 TRBJ2-5 NA once TRBV7-2 TGTGCCAGCAGCTTAAGTCTGGGAGAGACCCAGTACTTC CASSLSLGETQYF
14 TRBJ2-5 TRBD2 NA TRBV28 TGTGCCAGCAGATTGCGGGGGGGCGTACAGACCCAGTACTTC CASRLRGGVQTQYF
15 TRBJ2-7 TRBD1 NA TRBV7-7 TGTGCTAGCAGCCCAGAGCCAGGGGGACGCTACGAGCAGTACTTC CASSPEPGGRYEQYF
14 TRBJ1-2 NA once TRBV11-1 TGTGCCAGCAGCTTAGAAGCGTCGAACTATGGCTACACCTTC CASSLEASNYGYTF
15 TRBJ2-3 NA NA TRBV11-1 TGTGCCAGCAGCTATCCGGGACACCTCACAGATACGCAGTATTTT CASSYPGHLTDTQYF
14 TRBJ1-2 NA NA TRBV28 TGTGCCAGCAGTTTAGCGACAGGAATCCTTGGCTACACCTTC CASSLATGILGYTF
14 TRBJ1-5 NA NA TRBV4-1 TGCGCCAGCAGCCGACCGGGACTAAGCCAGCCCCAGCATTTT CASSRPGLSQPQHF
13 TRBJ2-3 NA once TRBV30 TGTGCCTGGAGTCCTCTCCAGGCAGATACGCAGTATTTT CAWSPLQADTQYF
15 TRBJ1-2 NA NA TRBV5-5 TGTGCCAGCAGCTTGGCCTGGTCCTCTAACTATGGCTACACCTTC CASSLAWSSNYGYTF
17 TRBJ1-1 TRBD1 NA TRBV4-1 TGCGCCAGCAGCCCCGCCTGGGGACAGGGGGCTTACACTGAAGCTTTCTTT CASSPAWGQGAYTEAFF
13 TRBJ1-1 NA NA TRBV6-1 TGTGCCAGCAAGATGCGAGAGACCACTGAAGCTTTCTTT CASKMRETTEAFF